This TCR beta chain appears in the sequencing data of a study of PD-L1 blockade in urothelial cancer. CDR3 length equals 16 residues. Trimming took 2 bases from V and 4 from J; bases not matched to a gene: 7. The germline CDR1 and CDR2 sequences are SGHVS and FQNEAQ. Assay used: immunoSEQ multiplex PCR; TCRdb lists only in-frame clones, some missing. The sample lists under 100,000 clones, nearly 90% occurring once. Sample time point: pretreatment peripheral blood. Urothelial carcinoma, locally advanced or metastatic, affected the patients. This TCR came from a man between 60 and 70 years old with urothelial cancer. This material consisted of PBMCs, taken around atezolizumab (anti-PD-L1) treatment. This chain uses TRBV7-8 with TRBJ2-1, with 8 bases identical to TRBD1. The CDR3 loop reads CASSLLPGGGYNEQFF. The CDR3 DNA sequence: TGTGCCAGCAGCTTACTCCCAGGGGGCGGTTACAATGAGCAGTTCTTC.